Below, 17 T cell receptor beta chains from the same sample are listed, as sequenced in a study of blood T cell repertoires in COVID-19. Clones were sequenced by immunoSEQ multiplex PCR, and TCRdb holds only the in-frame ones, with some missing. The sample shows fewer than 350,000 clones, about 86% of them seen only once. The sequenced material came from peripheral blood. Receptor source: a woman between 65 and 79 years old with COVID-19, enrolled during active disease.

This clone was detected once. The gene calls are TRBV4-1 and TRBJ1-2; tentatively, D is TRBD1 (5 bases). The germline V gene encodes CDR1 MGHRA and CDR2 YSYEKL. V lost 4 bases, J lost 1 base, and 13 bases lay in between. This CDR3 has 15 amino acids. The CDR3 region is CASSPLQALNYGYTF. The CDR3 region has the DNA TGCGCCAGCAGCCCACTACAGGCACTTAACTATGGCTACACCTTC.

The table lists this clone with a count of one. This chain uses TRBV7-9 with TRBJ2-2, with TRBD1 identical over 10 bases. The CDR3 runs to 16 residues. CDR1 SEHNR and CDR2 FQNEAQ come from the germline V gene (reference sequence). J was trimmed by 5 bases and V by 5 bases; bases with no gene match: 8. The CDR3 coding sequence is TGTGCCAGCAGCCAAGGACGGACAGGGGGGACCGGGGAGCTGTTTTTT. As protein: CASSQGRTGGTGELFF.

J is TRBJ2-2 and V is TRBV2; D unresolved. CDR1 is SNHLY and CDR2 is FYNNEI in the germline V gene. V was trimmed by 8 bases and J by 7 bases, leaving 17 bases between them. This CDR3 is built from 14 residues. CDR3 nucleotide sequence: TGTGCCAGCCGACCCGATCTAGTTAGCGGGGAGCTGTTTTTT. Translation: CASRPDLVSGELFF.

About this clone: The sample has other DNA sequences that encode this CDR3 too. V gene TRBV2 combines with J gene TRBJ2-5; TRBD1 matches 8 bases. There are 14 residues in the CDR3. Germline CDR1 reads SNHLY; CDR2 reads FYNNEI. V dropped 4 bases and J dropped 4; count of bases not matched to a gene: 5. The CDR3 is CASSGDRGRETQYF. CDR3 in DNA: TGTGCCAGCAGTGGAGACAGGGGCCGAGAGACCCAGTACTTC.

The chain recombines TRBV19 with TRBJ2-7, with 8 nucleotides matching TRBD1. The CDR3 contains 15 residues. The germline V gene has CDR1 LNHDA and CDR2 SQIVND (reference sequence). V trimming: 5 bases; J trimming: 6 bases; junction bases outside the gene matches: 12. Here the CDR3 DNA reads TGTGCCAGTAGTGAGACAGGGGCCCCCGCCTCCGAGCAGTACTTC. It translates to CASSETGAPASEQYF.

The rearrangement joins TRBV12-3 or TRBV12-4 to TRBJ2-1; D ambiguous. The V end lost 5 bases, the J end lost 10 bases, and 9 bases lay between the germline ends. There are 11 residues in the CDR3. In DNA, the CDR3 is TGTGCCAGCAGTCGAAGGAGAGAGCAGTTCTTC. Its translation is CASSRRREQFF.

The V and J genes are TRBV25-1 and TRBJ1-2, with 7 bases identical to TRBD1. The CDR3 consists of 16 residues. With V trimmed by 1 base and J by 4 bases, 9 bases remained unmatched. Germline CDR1 reads MGHDK; CDR2 reads SYGVNS. CDR3 bases: TGTGCCAGCAGTGAATCGGGACAGAGGGGCCGCTATGGCTACACCTTC. Protein sequence: CASSESGQRGRYGYTF.

The chain uses TRBV4-1 and TRBJ2-5; 7 bases map to TRBD2. The ends lost 1 base at V and 5 bases at J; junction bases unmatched: 7. Germline lookup yields CDR1 MGHRA and CDR2 YSYEKL. The CDR3 extends over 15 amino acids. The DNA for the CDR3 is TGCGCCAGCAGCCAAGGGGAGGGGCGTTGGGAGACCCAGTACTTC. Translation: CASSQGEGRWETQYF.

This clone was detected only a few times. This chain uses TRBV27 with TRBJ1-2; the D is unclear. The germline CDR1 and CDR2 sequences are MNHEY and SMNVEV (reference sequence). V was pared by 6 bases and J by 0 bases, with 14 bases between. The CDR3 contains 15 residues. The CDR3 sequence is CASSSLTSANYGYTF. The CDR3 DNA is TGTGCCAGCAGCAGCTTGACATCGGCTAACTATGGCTACACCTTC.

This clone was found a few times. V usage is TRBV6-2 or TRBV6-3 and J usage is TRBJ1-2; 8 nucleotides line up with TRBD1. This CDR3 contains 15 residues. CDR1 is MNHEY, CDR2 SVGEGT, per germline. V lost 6 bases to trimming and J lost 2 bases; unmatched junction nucleotides: 8. The CDR3 coding sequence is TGTGCCAGCAGCACCCCGGACAGGGTGAACTATGGCTACACCTTC. This sequence encodes CASSTPDRVNYGYTF.

CDR3 in DNA: TGCGCCAGTCCACTCCACCCTAGCACAGATACGCAGTATTTT. Its translation: CASPLHPSTDTQYF. The V call is TRBV10-1, the J call TRBJ2-3; no firm D call. The CDR3 contains 14 residues. V was clipped by 9 bases and J by 0 bases, with 13 bases between them. Germline V CDR1 and CDR2: WNHNN, SYGVQD (reference sequence).

This chain connects TRBV28 to TRBJ1-5; weak D call: TRBD1 (6 bases). CDR1 is MDHEN, CDR2 SYDVKM, per germline. This CDR3 spans 14 amino acids. The germline V and J ends were trimmed by 3 bases and 6 bases, with 12 bases remaining between them. For the CDR3, the DNA is TGTGCCAGCAGTTTTGCAGGGGTTGGTCAGCCCCAGCATTTT. As protein: CASSFAGVGQPQHF.

This sequence joins TRBV5-6 and TRBJ1-2; no clear D. Germline lookup yields CDR1 SGHDT and CDR2 YYEEEE. The V gene lost 2 bases and the J gene lost 3 bases, with 11 bases spanning the gap. CDR3 length equals 14 residues. The CDR3: CASSLTGRDYGYTF. The CDR3 nucleotides are TGTGCCAGCAGCTTAACGGGGAGGGACTATGGCTACACCTTC.

This sequence joins TRBV7-2 and TRBJ1-1; D possibly corresponds to TRBD1 (6 bases). V lost 2 bases to trimming and J lost 1 base, with 11 bases between them. The germline V gene encodes CDR1 SGHTA and CDR2 FQGNSA. CDR3 length: 15 residues. The CDR3 nucleotides read TGTGCCAGCAGCTTATATGGGGGGGCGAACACTGAAGCTTTCTTT. This gives the protein CASSLYGGANTEAFF.

The chain joins TRBV6-4 to TRBJ2-1; possibly TRBD2 for D (6 bases). V shed 4 bases and J shed 5 bases, with 9 bases lying between them. Germline V CDR1 and CDR2: MRHNA, SNTAGT. CDR3 size: 13 residues. For the CDR3, the DNA is TGTGCCAGCAGTGGGGGGGACCACAATGAGCAGTTCTTC. It is translated as CASSGGDHNEQFF.

This clone came up a few times. The chain links TRBV5-1 to TRBJ2-7; TRBD2 matches 8 bases. Germline V CDR1 and CDR2: SGHRS, YFSETQ. The CDR3 contains 15 residues. V dropped 4 bases and J dropped 5; count of bases not matched to a gene: 11. The CDR3 DNA follows: TGCGCCAGCAGCGTGCTAGCGGGTTCCACCGACGAGCAGTACTTC. This sequence encodes CASSVLAGSTDEQYF. Together with reference TRBV5-1 and TRBJ2-7, the CDR3 gives the full variable domain: KAGVTQTPRYLIKTRGQQVTLSCSPISGHRSVSWYQQTPGQGLQFLFEYFSETQRNKGNFPGRFSGRQFSNSRSEMNVSTLELGDSALYLCASSVLAGSTDEQYFGPGTRLTVT.

The genes are TRBV5-1 and TRBJ2-2; maybe TRBD2 (6 bases). The CDR3 extends over 14 amino acids. Germline CDR1 reads SGHRS; CDR2 reads YFSETQ. Trimming took 7 bases from V and 6 from J, leaving 16 bases between them. As DNA, the CDR3 is TGCGCCAGCCTACCCGGGGGTAGGTCCGGGGAGCTGTTTTTT. Translated, it gives CASLPGGRSGELFF.